This T cell receptor beta chain appears in the sequencing data of a study of blood T cell repertoires in COVID-19. Whole-study context: Whether acute or convalescent, the COVID-19 samples came from the United States, Italy and Spain. T cells, B-cell-depleted T cells, or PBMCs provided the cDNA or gDNA that served as material.

Measured with immunoSEQ multiplex PCR; TCRdb has only the in-frame clones, and not every one. This sample has a few hundred thousand clones; 88% occur once, and the top ten carry just under 9.5%. This CDR3 has 12 residues. From germline, CDR1 is SGHTS and CDR2 YDEGEE. The trim removed 6 bases at V and 11 bases at J, leaving 10 bases unmatched. The TCR originated in a man aged 18 to 30 with active or convalescent COVID-19. The source material was peripheral blood. The chain employs TRBV5-8 and TRBJ2-7; the match to TRBD2 covers 8 bases. CDR3 nucleotide sequence: TGTGCCAGCACCTCTAGCGGGCAACTGGAGTACTTC. Translated, it gives CASTSSGQLEYF.